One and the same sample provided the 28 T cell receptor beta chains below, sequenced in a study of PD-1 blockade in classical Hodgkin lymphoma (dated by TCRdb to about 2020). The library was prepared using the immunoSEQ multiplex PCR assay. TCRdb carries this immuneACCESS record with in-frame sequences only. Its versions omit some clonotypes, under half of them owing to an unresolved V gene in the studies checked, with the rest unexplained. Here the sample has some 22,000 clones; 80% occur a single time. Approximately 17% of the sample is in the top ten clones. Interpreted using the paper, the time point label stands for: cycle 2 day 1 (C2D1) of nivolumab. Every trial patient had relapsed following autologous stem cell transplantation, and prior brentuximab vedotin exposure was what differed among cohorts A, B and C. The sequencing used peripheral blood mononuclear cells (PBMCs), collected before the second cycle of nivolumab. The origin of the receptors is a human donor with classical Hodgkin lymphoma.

CDR3 sequence: CASSRGVRRKTYGYTF. The DNA of the CDR3 is TGTGCCAGCAGCCGCGGCGTTCGCCGAAAGACCTATGGCTACACCTTC. The chain has TRBV7-7 and TRBJ1-2, with D hard to call. There are 16 residues in the CDR3. Trimming cost V 5 bases and J 4 bases, with 20 bases left between them. In germline, CDR1 is SSHAT, CDR2 FNYEAQ (reference sequence).

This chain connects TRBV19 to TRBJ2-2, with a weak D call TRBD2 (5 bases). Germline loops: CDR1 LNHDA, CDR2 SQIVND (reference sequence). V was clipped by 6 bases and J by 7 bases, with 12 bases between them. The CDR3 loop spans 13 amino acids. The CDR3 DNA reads TGTGCCAGTAGCCGATGGACTGGCGGGGAGCTGTTTTTT. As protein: CASSRWTGGELFF.

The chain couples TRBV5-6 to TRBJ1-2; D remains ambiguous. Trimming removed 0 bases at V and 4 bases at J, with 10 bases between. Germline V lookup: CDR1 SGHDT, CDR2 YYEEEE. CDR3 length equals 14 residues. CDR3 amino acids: CASSLVEGFYGYTF. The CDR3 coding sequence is TGTGCCAGCAGCTTGGTCGAGGGTTTCTATGGCTACACCTTC.

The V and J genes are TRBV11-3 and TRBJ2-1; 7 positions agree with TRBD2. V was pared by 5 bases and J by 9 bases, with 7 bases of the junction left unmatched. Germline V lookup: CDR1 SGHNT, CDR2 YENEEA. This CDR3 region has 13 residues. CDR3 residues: CASSPLAGGEQFF. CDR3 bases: TGTGCCAGCAGCCCATTAGCGGGCGGTGAGCAGTTCTTC. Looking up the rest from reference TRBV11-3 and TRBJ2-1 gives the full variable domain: EAGVVQSPRYKIIEKKQPVAFWCNPISGHNTLYWYLQNLGQGPELLIRYENEEAVDDSQLPKDRFSAERLKGVDSTLKIQPAELGDSAVYLCASSPLAGGEQFFGPGTRLTVL.

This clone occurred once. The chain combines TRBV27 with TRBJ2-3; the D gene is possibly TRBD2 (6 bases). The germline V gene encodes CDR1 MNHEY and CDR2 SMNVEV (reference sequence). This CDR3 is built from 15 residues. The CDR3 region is CGYGGKGISTDTQYF. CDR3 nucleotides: TGTGGTTATGGGGGGAAAGGAATAAGCACAGATACGCAGTATTTT.

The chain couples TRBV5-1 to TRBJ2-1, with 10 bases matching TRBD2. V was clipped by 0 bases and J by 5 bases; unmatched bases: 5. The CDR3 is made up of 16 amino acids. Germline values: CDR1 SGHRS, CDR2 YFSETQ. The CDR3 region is CASSLAWTSGNNEQFF. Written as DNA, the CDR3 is TGCGCCAGCAGCTTGGCCTGGACTAGCGGAAACAATGAGCAGTTCTTC.

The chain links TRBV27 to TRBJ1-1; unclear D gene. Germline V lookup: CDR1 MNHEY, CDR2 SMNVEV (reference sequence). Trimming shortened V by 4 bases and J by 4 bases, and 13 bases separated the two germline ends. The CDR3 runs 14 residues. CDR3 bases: TGTGCCAGCAGTTACTCGGGCTGGGTCACTGAAGCTTTCTTT. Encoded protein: CASSYSGWVTEAFF.

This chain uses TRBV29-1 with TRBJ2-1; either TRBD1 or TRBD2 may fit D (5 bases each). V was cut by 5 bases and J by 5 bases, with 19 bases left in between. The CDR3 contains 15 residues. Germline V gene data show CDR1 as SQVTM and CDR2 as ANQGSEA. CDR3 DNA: TGCAGCGTTCGGGGTCTGCTAGCCAGGGACAATGAGCAGTTCTTC. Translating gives CSVRGLLARDNEQFF.

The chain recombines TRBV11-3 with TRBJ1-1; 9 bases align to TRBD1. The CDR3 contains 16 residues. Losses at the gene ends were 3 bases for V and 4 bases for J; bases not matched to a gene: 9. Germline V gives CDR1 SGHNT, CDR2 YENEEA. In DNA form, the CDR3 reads TGTGCCAGCAGCTTTTCGGTTACAGGGGGCCGCACTGAAGCTTTCTTT. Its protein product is CASSFSVTGGRTEAFF. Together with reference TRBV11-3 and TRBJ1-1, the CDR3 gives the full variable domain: EAGVVQSPRYKIIEKKQPVAFWCNPISGHNTLYWYLQNLGQGPELLIRYENEEAVDDSQLPKDRFSAERLKGVDSTLKIQPAELGDSAVYLCASSFSVTGGRTEAFFGQGTRLTVV.

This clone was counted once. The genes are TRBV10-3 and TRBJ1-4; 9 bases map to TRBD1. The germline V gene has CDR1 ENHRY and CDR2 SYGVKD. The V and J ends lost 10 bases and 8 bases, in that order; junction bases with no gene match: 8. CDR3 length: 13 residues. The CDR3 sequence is CASWTGDSEKLFF. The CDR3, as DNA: TGTGCCAGCTGGACAGGGGATTCAGAAAAACTGTTTTTT.

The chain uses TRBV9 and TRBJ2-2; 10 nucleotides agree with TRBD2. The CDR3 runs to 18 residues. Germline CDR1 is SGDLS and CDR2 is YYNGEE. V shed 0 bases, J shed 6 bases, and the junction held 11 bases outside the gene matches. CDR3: CASSVVAAGGPGAGELFF. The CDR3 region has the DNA TGTGCCAGCAGCGTAGTGGCAGCGGGAGGGCCGGGCGCCGGGGAGCTGTTTTTT.

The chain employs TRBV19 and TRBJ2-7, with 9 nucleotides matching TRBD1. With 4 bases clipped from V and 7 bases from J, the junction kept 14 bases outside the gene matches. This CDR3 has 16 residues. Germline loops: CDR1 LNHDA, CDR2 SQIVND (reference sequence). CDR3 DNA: TGTGCCAGTAGTAGACCGACAGGGGGTACCTTGGGTGAGCAGTACTTC. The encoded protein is CASSRPTGGTLGEQYF. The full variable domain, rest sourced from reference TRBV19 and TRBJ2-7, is DGGITQSPKYLFRKEGQNVTLSCEQNLNHDAMYWYRQDPGQGLRLIYYSQIVNDFQKGDIAEGYSVSREKKESFPLTVTSAQKNPTAFYLCASSRPTGGTLGEQYFGPGTRLTVT.

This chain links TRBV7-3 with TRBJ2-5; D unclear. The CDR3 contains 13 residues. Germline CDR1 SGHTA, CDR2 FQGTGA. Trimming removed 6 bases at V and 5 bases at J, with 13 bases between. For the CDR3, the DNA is TGTGCCAGCAGTTTCGGACCCGCGGAGACCCAGTACTTC. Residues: CASSFGPAETQYF.

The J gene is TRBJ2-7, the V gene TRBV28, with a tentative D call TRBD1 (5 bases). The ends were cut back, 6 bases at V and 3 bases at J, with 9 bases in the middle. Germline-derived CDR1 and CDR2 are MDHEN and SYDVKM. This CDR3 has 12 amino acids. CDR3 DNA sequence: TGTGCCAGCAGCCCTGACAGCTACGAGCAGTACTTC. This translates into CASSPDSYEQYF.

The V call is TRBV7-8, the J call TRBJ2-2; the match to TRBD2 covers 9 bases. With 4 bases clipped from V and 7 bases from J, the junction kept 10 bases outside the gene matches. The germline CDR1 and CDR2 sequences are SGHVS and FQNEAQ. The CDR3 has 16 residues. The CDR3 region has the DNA TGTGCCAGCAGCTCGCGGGTAGCGGGAGTGGTCGGGGAGCTGTTTTTT. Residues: CASSSRVAGVVGELFF. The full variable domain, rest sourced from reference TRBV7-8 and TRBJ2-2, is GAGVSQSPRYKVAKRGQDVALRCDPISGHVSLFWYQQALGQGPEFLTYFQNEAQLDKSGLPSDRFFAERPEGSVSTLKIQRTQQEDSAVYLCASSSRVAGVVGELFFGEGSRLTVL.

The CDR3 here is CASRDRATGELFF. CDR3 coding DNA: TGTGCCAGCAGGGACAGGGCCACCGGGGAGCTGTTTTTT. J is TRBJ2-2 and V is TRBV11-3; the match to TRBD1 covers 8 bases. The CDR3 covers 13 residues. V gave up 6 bases and J gave up 4 bases; unmatched junction bases: 1. Germline CDR1 reads SGHNT; CDR2 reads YENEEA.

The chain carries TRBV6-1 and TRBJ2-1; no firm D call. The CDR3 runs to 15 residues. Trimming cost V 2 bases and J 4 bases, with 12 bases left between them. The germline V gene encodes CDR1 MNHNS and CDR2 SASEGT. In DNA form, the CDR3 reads TGTGCCAGCAGTGAAAGCAAGGTGTGGTACAATGAGCAGTTCTTC. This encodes CASSESKVWYNEQFF.

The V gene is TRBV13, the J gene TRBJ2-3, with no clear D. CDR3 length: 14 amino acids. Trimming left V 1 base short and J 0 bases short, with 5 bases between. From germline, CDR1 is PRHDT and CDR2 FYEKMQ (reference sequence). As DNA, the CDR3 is TGTGCCAGCAGCTTAGACGGTAGCACAGATACGCAGTATTTT. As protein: CASSLDGSTDTQYF.

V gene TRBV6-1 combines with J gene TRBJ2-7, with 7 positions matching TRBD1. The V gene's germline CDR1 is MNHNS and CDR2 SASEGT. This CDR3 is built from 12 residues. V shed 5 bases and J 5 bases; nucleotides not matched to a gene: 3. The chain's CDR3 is CASSRQGHEQYF. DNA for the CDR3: TGTGCCAGCAGTCGACAGGGCCACGAGCAGTACTTC.

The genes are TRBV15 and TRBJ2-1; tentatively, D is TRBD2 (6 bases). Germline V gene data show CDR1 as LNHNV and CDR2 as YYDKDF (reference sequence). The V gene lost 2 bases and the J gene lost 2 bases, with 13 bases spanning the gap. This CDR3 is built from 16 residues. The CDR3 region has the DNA TGTGCCACCAGCAGATCCCGGGAGCCAGCCTACAATGAGCAGTTCTTC. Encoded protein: CATSRSREPAYNEQFF.

CDR3 amino acids: CASSLLGGEQYF. The CDR3 coding sequence is TGTGCCAGCAGTTTATTGGGCGGCGAGCAGTACTTC. The gene calls are TRBV28 and TRBJ2-7; the D is unclear. Trimming cost V 1 base and J 6 bases, with 7 bases left between them. The CDR3 consists of 12 residues. CDR1 and CDR2 (germline): MDHEN, SYDVKM.

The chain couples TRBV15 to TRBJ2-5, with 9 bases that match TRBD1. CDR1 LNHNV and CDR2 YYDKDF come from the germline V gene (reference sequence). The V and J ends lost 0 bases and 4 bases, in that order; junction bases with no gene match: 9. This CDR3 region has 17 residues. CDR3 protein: CATSRDPHRGRGETQYF. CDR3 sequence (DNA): TGTGCCACCAGCAGAGATCCGCACAGGGGGCGAGGAGAGACCCAGTACTTC.

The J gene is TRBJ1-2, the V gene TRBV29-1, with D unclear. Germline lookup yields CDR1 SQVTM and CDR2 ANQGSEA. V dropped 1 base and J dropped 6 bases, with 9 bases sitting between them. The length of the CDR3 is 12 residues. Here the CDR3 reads CSVEGGMNGYTF. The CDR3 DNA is TGCAGCGTTGAAGGTGGGATGAATGGCTACACCTTC.

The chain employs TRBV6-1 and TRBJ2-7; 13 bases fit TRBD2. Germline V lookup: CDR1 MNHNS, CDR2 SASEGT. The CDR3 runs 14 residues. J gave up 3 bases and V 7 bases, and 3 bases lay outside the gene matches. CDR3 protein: CASTGLAGFYEQYF. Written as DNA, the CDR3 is TGTGCCAGCACGGGACTAGCGGGATTCTACGAGCAGTACTTC.

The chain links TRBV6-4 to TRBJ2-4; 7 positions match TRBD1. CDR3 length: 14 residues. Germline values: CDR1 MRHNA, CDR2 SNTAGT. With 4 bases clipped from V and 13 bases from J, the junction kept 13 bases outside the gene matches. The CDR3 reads CASSASYTGDPQYF. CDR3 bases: TGTGCCAGCAGTGCATCCTACACAGGGGACCCGCAGTACTTC.

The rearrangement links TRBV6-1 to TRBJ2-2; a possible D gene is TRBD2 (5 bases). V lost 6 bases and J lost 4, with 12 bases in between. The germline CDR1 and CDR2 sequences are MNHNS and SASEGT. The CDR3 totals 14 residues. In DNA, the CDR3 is TGTGCCAGCAGGCGGGCCACGGGCACCGGGGAGCTGTTTTTT. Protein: CASRRATGTGELFF.

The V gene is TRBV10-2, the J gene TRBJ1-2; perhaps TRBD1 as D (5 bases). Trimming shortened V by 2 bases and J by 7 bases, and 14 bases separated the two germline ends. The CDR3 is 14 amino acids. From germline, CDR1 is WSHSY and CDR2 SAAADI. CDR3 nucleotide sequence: TGCGCCAGCAGTGAGATCGCGGGGGACGGTGGCTACACCTTC. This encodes CASSEIAGDGGYTF.

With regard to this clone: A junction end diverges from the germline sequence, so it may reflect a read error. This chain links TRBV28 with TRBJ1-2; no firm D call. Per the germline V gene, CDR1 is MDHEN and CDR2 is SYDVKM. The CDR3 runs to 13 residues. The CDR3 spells CASRTDANSGYTF. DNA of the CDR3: TGTGCCAGCAGGACGGACGCAAACTCTGGCTACACCTTC.